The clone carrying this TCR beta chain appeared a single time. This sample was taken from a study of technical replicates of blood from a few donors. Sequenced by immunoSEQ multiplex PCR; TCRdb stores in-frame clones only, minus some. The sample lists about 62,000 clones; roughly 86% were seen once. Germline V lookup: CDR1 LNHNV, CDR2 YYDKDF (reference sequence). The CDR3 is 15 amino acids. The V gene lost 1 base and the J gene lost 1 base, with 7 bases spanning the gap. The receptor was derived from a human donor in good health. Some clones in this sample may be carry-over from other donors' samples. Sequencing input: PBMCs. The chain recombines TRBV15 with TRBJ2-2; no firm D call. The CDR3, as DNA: TGTGCCACCAGCAGAGTGCGTGAGAACACCGGGGAGCTGTTTTTT. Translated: CATSRVRENTGELFF.